The following is a T cell receptor beta chain sequence with its context. Its antigen is still unknown. The method was immunoSEQ multiplex PCR; TCRdb's version includes in-frame clones alone and lacks a portion of them. The data contain 48,000 or so clones, approximately 90% of them singletons. The record originates from a study of OX40 agonist ivuxolimab in advanced cancers. Study-wide context: Age averaged around 58 years (range about 20 to 79), and 80% to 90% were male.

Blood samples were obtained at baseline, cycle 4 day 1, and cycle 7 day 1. Study-wide points: CD4+ and CD8+ T cells in blood underwent clonal expansion by week 6 at 0.1 to 3.0 mg/kg.

The V end was cut by 5 bases, the J end by 0 bases, with 17 bases between. Germline V lookup: CDR1 SEHNR, CDR2 FQNEAQ (reference sequence). The CDR3 is 16 amino acids. The genes are TRBV7-9 and TRBJ2-7, with D maybe TRBD2 (5 bases). The clonotype was recovered from an adult with an advanced solid tumor such as melanoma, head and neck, liver or kidney cancer. This material consisted of CD4+ or CD8+ T cells sorted from blood, taken in a trial of the OX40 agonist ivuxolimab. Here the CDR3 DNA reads TGTGCCAGCAGCGCAATTAGAGTGAGCGGCTCCTACGAGCAGTACTTC. Its translation: CASSAIRVSGSYEQYF.